This entry is about one T cell receptor (beta chain). The identical CDR3 is also encoded by other nucleotide sequences in the sample. The CDR3 runs to 14 residues. Germline V gives CDR1 SGHRS, CDR2 YFSETQ. Trimming took off 2 bases at V and 0 bases at J, with 9 bases between the two ends. The sample is drawn from a study of blood T cell repertoires in COVID-19. Across the study: The United States, Italy and Spain were the sources of the acute and convalescent COVID-19 samples. T cells, B-cell-depleted T cells, or PBMCs provided the cDNA or gDNA that served as material.

How the authors handled the data: Researchers report that nucleated cell counts were estimated from reference gene primer amplification. The table came from immunoSEQ multiplex PCR; TCRdb's copy has only in-frame clones and leaves some out. V, J and clone size are taken as reported in that table, and D and trimming were inferred from the DNA itself. The data contain fewer than 250,000 clones, around 84% of them seen just once; the ten biggest clones take up around 21%. This chain uses TRBV5-1 with TRBJ2-7; weak D call: TRBD1 (5 bases). The material sequenced was peripheral blood. The TCR comes from a human donor in a cohort sampled during active COVID-19. The CDR3 protein is CASSLTGSSYEQYF. DNA of the CDR3: TGCGCCAGCAGCTTAACAGGAAGCTCCTACGAGCAGTACTTC.